This entry is about one TCR beta chain. This clone was seen a single time. It lacks a known antigen. Nothing much larger sits one base from this clone, and base qualities are not available. Libraries were prepared through the immunoSEQ multiplex PCR assay. TCRdb's version of the immuneACCESS table is confined to in-frame rearrangements and falls short of the full clone set. An unresolved V gene accounts for under half of the shortfall where checked; the remainder is of unknown origin. The sample table records about 44,000 clones; around 96% of these occur just once. The leading ten clones occupy 0.89% of the sample. These data belong to a study of T cell changes during pregnancy in multiple sclerosis (dated by TCRdb to about 2019). In the study overall: The study examined how the T cell repertoire changed over the course of pregnancy in women with multiple sclerosis.

The CDR3 sequence holds 13 residues, the cysteine and phenylalanine included. The only DNA kept is the CDR3, 39 bases in frame from the first base. V ends up 5 bases short and J 6 bases short, with an unmatched junction base count of 6. CDR1 and CDR2 are drawn from the germline V gene (reference sequence): SEHNR, FQNEAQ. Sequencing used peripheral blood, obtained in the second trimester of pregnancy. This TCR came from a female donor with multiple sclerosis, enrolled in a pregnancy study. The rearranged segments are TRBV7-9 and TRBJ2-7; TRBD1 aligns with 8 central bases. The CDR3 reads as follows: CASSTRDRGEQYF. The DNA reads as follows: TGTGCCAGCAGCACCCGAGACAGGGGCGAGCAGTACTTC.